This T cell receptor beta chain originates from a study of T cells in Graves' hyperthyroidism and ophthalmopathy. Over 18 months, lack of ophthalmopathy progression marked Graves' hyperthyroidism as stable. A patient was excluded if there was uncontrolled infection, other autoimmune disease, pregnancy or lactation. From approximately 9.5 ml of fresh peripheral blood, PBMCs were isolated. Trimming took off 3 bases at V and 10 bases at J, with 13 bases between the two ends. This CDR3 is 12 amino acids long. The germline gives CDR1 SQVTM, CDR2 ANQGSEA. A few counts support this clonotype. No antigen is known for it. Template material for amplifying TCR beta CDR3 regions consisted of RNA transcripts. During a first-round RT-PCR of the TCR CDR3, the HTBI primer set was used. Each CDR3 protein is one row after TCRdb ran MiXCR on the multiplex PCR reads. The sample shows about 480,000 distinct CDR3 sequences, approximately 15% of them seen only once.

Study-wide findings and caveats: Ophthalmopathy got predicted by the model a median about six months before its onset.

This TCR derives from a woman aged 18-29 years with Graves' hyperthyroidism. The sample comprised blood. The chain links TRBV29-1 to TRBJ2-1, with D uncertain. CDR3 residues: CSVDSQVGEQFF. CDR3 nucleotides: TGCAGCGTTGATTCGCAGGTGGGGGAGCAGTTCTTC.